This T cell receptor beta chain was obtained from a study of shared clonotypes between healthy human individuals. Here immunoSEQ multiplex PCR was the method, and the copy in TCRdb shows in-frame clones only, minus some. The sample includes 2 million to 2.5 million clones, 90% to 95% of them seen just once. Trimming shortened V by 2 bases and J by 6 bases, and 10 bases separated the two germline ends. Germline CDR1 MNHNS, CDR2 SASEGT. This CDR3 is 14 amino acids long. This sequence joins TRBV6-1 and TRBJ2-2, with D perhaps matching TRBD2 (6 bases). Sequencing used naive CD4+ T cells from PBMCs. Subset here: CD45RA+ positively selected. The origin of this receptor is a man aged 18 to 29 in good health. Some clones in this sample may be carry-over from other donors' samples. The CDR3 sequence: CASSEILASGELFF. The CDR3 DNA follows: TGTGCCAGCAGTGAAATACTAGCCTCCGGGGAGCTGTTTTTT.